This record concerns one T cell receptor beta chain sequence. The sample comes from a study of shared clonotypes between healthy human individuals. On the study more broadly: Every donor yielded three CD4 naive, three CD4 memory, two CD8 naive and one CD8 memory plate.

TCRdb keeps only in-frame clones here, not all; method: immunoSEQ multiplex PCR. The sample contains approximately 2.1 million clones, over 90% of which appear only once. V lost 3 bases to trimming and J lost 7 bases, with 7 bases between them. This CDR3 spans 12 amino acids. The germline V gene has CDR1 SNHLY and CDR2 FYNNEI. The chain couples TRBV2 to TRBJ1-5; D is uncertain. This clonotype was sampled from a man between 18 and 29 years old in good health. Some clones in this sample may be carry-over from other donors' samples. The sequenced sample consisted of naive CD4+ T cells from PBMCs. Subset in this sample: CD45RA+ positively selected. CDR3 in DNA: TGTGCCAGCAGTGATTGGGGACAGCCCCAGCATTTT. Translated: CASSDWGQPQHF.